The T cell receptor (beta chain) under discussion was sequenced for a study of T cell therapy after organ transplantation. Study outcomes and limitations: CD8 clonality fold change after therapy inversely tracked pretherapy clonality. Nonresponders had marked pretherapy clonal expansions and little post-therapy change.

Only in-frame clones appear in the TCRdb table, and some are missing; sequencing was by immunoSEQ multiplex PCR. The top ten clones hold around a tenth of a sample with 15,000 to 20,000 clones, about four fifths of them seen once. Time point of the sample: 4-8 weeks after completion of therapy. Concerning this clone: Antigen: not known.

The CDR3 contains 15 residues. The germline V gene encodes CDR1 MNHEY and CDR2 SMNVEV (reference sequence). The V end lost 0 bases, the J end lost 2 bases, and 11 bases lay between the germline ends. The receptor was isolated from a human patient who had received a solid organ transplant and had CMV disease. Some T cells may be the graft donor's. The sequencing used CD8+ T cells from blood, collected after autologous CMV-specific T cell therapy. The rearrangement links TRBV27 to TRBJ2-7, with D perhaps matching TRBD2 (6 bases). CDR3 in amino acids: CASSLSGGTTYEQYF. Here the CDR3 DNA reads TGTGCCAGCAGTTTATCGGGAGGTACCACCTACGAGCAGTACTTC.